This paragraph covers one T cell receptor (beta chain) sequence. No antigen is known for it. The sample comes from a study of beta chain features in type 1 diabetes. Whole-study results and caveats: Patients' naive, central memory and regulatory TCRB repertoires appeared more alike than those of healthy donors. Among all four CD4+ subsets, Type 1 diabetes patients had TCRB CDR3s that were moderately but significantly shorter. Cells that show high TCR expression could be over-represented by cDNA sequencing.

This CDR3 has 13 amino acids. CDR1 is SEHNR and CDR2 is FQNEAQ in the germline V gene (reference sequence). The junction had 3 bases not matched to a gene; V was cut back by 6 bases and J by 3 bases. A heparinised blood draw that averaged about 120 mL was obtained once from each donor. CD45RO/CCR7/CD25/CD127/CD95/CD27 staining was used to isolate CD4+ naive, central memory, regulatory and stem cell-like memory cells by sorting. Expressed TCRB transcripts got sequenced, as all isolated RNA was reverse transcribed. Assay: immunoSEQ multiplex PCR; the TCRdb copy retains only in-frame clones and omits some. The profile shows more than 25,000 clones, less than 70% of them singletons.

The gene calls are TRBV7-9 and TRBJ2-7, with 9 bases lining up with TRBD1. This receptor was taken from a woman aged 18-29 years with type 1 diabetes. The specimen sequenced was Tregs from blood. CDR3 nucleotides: TGTGCCAGCAGTGCGACAGGGGGCTACGAGCAGTACGTC. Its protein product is CASSATGGYEQYV.